Presented here are 5 T cell receptor beta chains from one specimen sequenced in a study of cytomegalovirus exposure and HLA in healthy donors (TCRdb year 2017). The library was prepared using the immunoSEQ multiplex PCR assay. For the multiplex PCR, a mixture combining 60 forward primers for TCR Vbeta segments and 13 reverse primers for TCR Jbeta segments was used. The table comes from immuneACCESS by way of TCRdb, which keeps in-frame sequences with V and J called. Part of the clones is missing from these tables; in studies checked, under half for an unresolved V gene and the rest for unknown reasons. This sample holds 140,000 to 150,000 clones; roughly 66% were observed only once. In total, the top ten clones hold approximately 1.8% of the sample. The sequenced sample consisted of PBMCs. The receptors were sampled from a woman between 18 and 29 years old in good health and CMV-seronegative.

This chain joins TRBV4-3 and TRBJ2-1, with D maybe TRBD2 (5 bases). This CDR3 has 15 amino acids. In germline, CDR1 is LGHNA, CDR2 YSLEER. The V and J ends lost 1 base and 8 bases respectively, with 15 bases between them. The CDR3 protein is CASSQGRASSDEQFF. The CDR3, as DNA: TGCGCCAGCAGCCAAGGAAGGGCTAGCTCCGATGAGCAGTTCTTC.

The chain recombines TRBV15 with TRBJ2-2; 8 bases are shared with TRBD1. The CDR3 is 13 amino acids. The trim removed 8 bases at V and 6 bases at J, leaving 5 bases unmatched. Germline V gives CDR1 LNHNV, CDR2 YYDKDF (reference sequence). The DNA for the CDR3 is TGTGCCACCTCGGACAGGGCCTCCGGGGAGCTGTTTTTT. As protein: CATSDRASGELFF.

The rearrangement joins TRBV6-1 to TRBJ1-4, with D tentatively TRBD1 (5 bases). V dropped 7 bases and J dropped 3 bases, with 15 bases sitting between them. CDR3 length: 15 amino acids. Germline V lookup: CDR1 MNHNS, CDR2 SASEGT. The CDR3 sequence is CASTPHWGANEKLFF. CDR3 DNA: TGTGCCAGCACTCCGCACTGGGGGGCTAATGAAAAACTGTTTTTT.

This sequence joins TRBV5-1 and TRBJ2-3; 7 nucleotides line up with TRBD1. Germline V lookup: CDR1 SGHRS, CDR2 YFSETQ. The CDR3 is 15 amino acids. V gave up 7 bases and J gave up 1 base; unmatched junction bases: 9. The DNA for the CDR3 is TGCGCCAGCGAGACAGGGAACGTCGGCACAGATACGCAGTATTTT. It encodes CASETGNVGTDTQYF.

The V gene is TRBV5-5, the J gene TRBJ1-1; TRBD1 matches 7 bases. CDR3 length: 14 amino acids. The germline CDR1 and CDR2 sequences are SGHKS and YYEKEE (reference sequence). Trimming at V came to 2 bases and at J to 4 bases, leaving 5 bases not matched to a gene. Written as DNA, the CDR3 is TGTGCCAGCAGCTTTTTAGGGGGCGGCACTGAAGCTTTCTTT. Translating gives CASSFLGGGTEAFF.